Following are 7 T cell receptor beta chains from one sample sequenced in a study of blood T cell repertoires in COVID-19. Method: immunoSEQ multiplex PCR; TCRdb's copy keeps in-frame clones and lacks some. The sample gives around 200,000 clones, about nine tenths of which show up once; 4.4% is in the top ten. The specimen sequenced was peripheral blood. The source of these receptors is a man aged 45-65 years with acute or convalescent COVID-19.

The chain employs TRBV9 and TRBJ2-1; 12 nucleotides line up with TRBD2. Germline V CDR1 and CDR2: SGDLS, YYNGEE. The V and J ends lost 7 bases and 8 bases, in that order; junction bases with no gene match: 4. This CDR3 has 13 amino acids. CDR3 DNA: TGTGCCAGCGCCCGGACTAGCGGGGATGAGCAGTTCTTC. Protein product: CASARTSGDEQFF.

This chain uses TRBV11-2 with TRBJ2-3, with TRBD2 matching 9 bases. The CDR3 length is 16 residues. J was trimmed by 4 bases and V by 1 base; bases with no gene match: 6. Germline assignment: CDR1 SGHAT and CDR2 FQNNGV. CDR3: CASSLGSGGPPDTQYF. CDR3 sequence (DNA): TGTGCCAGCAGCTTAGGAAGCGGGGGGCCCCCAGATACGCAGTATTTT. The full variable domain, in which reference TRBV11-2 and TRBJ2-3 provide the parts outside the CDR3, is EAGVAQSPRYKIIEKRQSVAFWCNPISGHATLYWYQQILGQGPKLLIQFQNNGVVDDSQLPKDRFSAERLKGVDSTLKIQPAKLEDSAVYLCASSLGSGGPPDTQYFGPGTRLTVL.

The chain uses TRBV7-6 and TRBJ2-5; no clear D. The CDR3 totals 12 residues. Germline CDR1 reads SGHVS; CDR2 reads FNYEAQ. The germline V and J ends were trimmed by 3 bases and 4 bases, with 6 bases remaining between them. The CDR3 reads CASSFVSETQYF. CDR3 nucleotides: TGTGCCAGCAGCTTCGTCTCAGAGACCCAGTACTTC.

The chain carries TRBV7-8 and TRBJ1-1; 10 positions agree with TRBD1. Germline V lookup: CDR1 SGHVS, CDR2 FQNEAQ. The CDR3 covers 14 residues. V shed 7 bases and J 2 bases; nucleotides not matched to a gene: 4. The CDR3 coding sequence is TGTGCCAGCACCCAGACAGGGGGCAACACTGAAGCTTTCTTT. Translated, it gives CASTQTGGNTEAFF.

The chain employs TRBV5-1 and TRBJ2-1; 8 nucleotides line up with TRBD2. The CDR3 has 14 residues. Trimming at V came to 1 base and at J to 6 bases, leaving 3 bases not matched to a gene. Germline V gene data show CDR1 as SGHRS and CDR2 as YFSETQ. The CDR3 DNA reads TGCGCCAGCAGCTTGACTAGCGGACTCAATGAGCAGTTCTTC. This translates into CASSLTSGLNEQFF.

V usage is TRBV10-3 and J usage is TRBJ1-1; unclear D gene. The CDR3 length is 14 residues. V lost 6 bases to trimming and J lost 3 bases, with 14 bases between them. CDR1 and CDR2 from the germline V gene are ENHRY and SYGVKD. CDR3 residues: CAIRARAGDTEAFF. The CDR3 nucleotides are TGTGCCATCAGGGCCCGGGCGGGCGACACTGAAGCTTTCTTT.

The chain uses TRBV3-1 (or the pseudogene TRBV3-2) and TRBJ1-6; TRBD1 might be the D (6 bases). The germline V and J ends were trimmed by 4 bases and 7 bases, with 17 bases remaining between them. The germline gives CDR1 LGHDT, CDR2 YNNKEL (reference sequence). This CDR3 has 16 residues. The CDR3 spells CASSPEQGFGNSPLHF. The CDR3 DNA reads TGTGCCAGCAGCCCGGAACAGGGTTTCGGCAATTCACCCCTCCACTTT.